The clone carrying this T cell receptor beta chain was detected many times. Trimming removed 1 base from V and 2 bases from J, with 8 bases in between. This CDR3 spans 13 amino acids. Germline V gene lookup returns CDR1 DFQATT and CDR2 SNEGSKA (reference sequence). The sample belongs to a study of T cells in Graves' hyperthyroidism and ophthalmopathy. Hyperthyroidism was newly diagnosed in patients aged 18 to 65 (duration under 2 months). RNA transcripts gave rise to amplified TCR beta CDR3 regions. The HTBI primer set was used in a first-round RT-PCR of the TCR CDR3. In TCRdb, the multiplex PCR reads were re-called with MiXCR into one record per CDR3 protein. The table lists more than 600,000 distinct CDR3 sequences, approximately 16% of them singletons.

Sequenced sample: blood. The TCR comes from a man between 18 and 35 years old with Graves' hyperthyroidism. The chain has TRBV20-1 and TRBJ1-1, with TRBD1 as a possible D gene (6 bases). The CDR3 region has the DNA TGCAGTGCTAGAGGGACAGTCAACACTGAAGCTTTCTTT. This sequence encodes CSARGTVNTEAFF.